The 8 T cell receptor beta chains reported below all come from one sample, sequenced in a study of cytotoxic CD8 clonotypes in ibrutinib-treated CLL. Sequenced by immunoSEQ multiplex PCR; TCRdb stores in-frame clones only, minus some. The table records fewer than 80,000 clones, less than 60% of them present only once. The source material was PBMCs, sampled after 12 months of ibrutinib treatment. The receptors come from a human donor with chronic lymphocytic leukemia.

The CDR3 loop is CASNAQGGTDTQYF. CDR3 nucleotide sequence: TGTGCCAGCAACGCACAGGGGGGCACAGATACGCAGTATTTT. This rearrangement joins TRBV28 to TRBJ2-3; 8 nucleotides match TRBD1. Trimming took 7 bases from V and 1 from J; bases not matched to a gene: 4. The germline V gene has CDR1 MDHEN and CDR2 SYDVKM. The CDR3 runs 14 residues.

This chain links TRBV5-1 with TRBJ2-1, with TRBD1 matching over 9 bases. Germline V gene lookup returns CDR1 SGHRS and CDR2 YFSETQ. J was trimmed by 8 bases and V by 3 bases; bases with no gene match: 6. The CDR3 consists of 14 residues. As DNA, the CDR3 is TGCGCCAGCAGCTCGGGACAGGGTATTTATGAGCAGTTCTTC. It encodes CASSSGQGIYEQFF.

The V and J genes are TRBV6-5 and TRBJ1-1; D unresolved. The CDR3 loop spans 13 amino acids. Germline CDR1 MNHEY, CDR2 SVGAGI. Trimming removed 7 bases from V and 1 base from J, with 10 bases in between. The CDR3 region has the DNA TGTGCCAGCACACCCCGCGGGAACACTGAAGCTTTCTTT. It is translated as CASTPRGNTEAFF.

The CDR3 reads CASSGQGPFLNYGYTF. CDR3 DNA: TGTGCCAGCAGTGGACAGGGGCCCTTTCTAAACTATGGCTACACCTTC. V and J are TRBV2 and TRBJ1-2, with 8 bases aligning to TRBD1. CDR1 SNHLY and CDR2 FYNNEI come from the germline V gene. The CDR3 has 16 residues. The junction had 9 bases not matched to a gene; V was cut back by 4 bases and J by 2 bases.

The genes are TRBV11-2 and TRBJ2-1, with TRBD1 matching 7 bases. In germline, CDR1 is SGHAT, CDR2 FQNNGV. Trimming cost V 1 base and J 8 bases; bases outside gene matches: 2. The CDR3 totals 13 residues. CDR3 sequence reads: CASSLGQGDEQFF. The CDR3 bases are TGTGCCAGCAGCTTAGGACAGGGCGATGAGCAGTTCTTC.

V gene TRBV27 combines with J gene TRBJ2-1, with 7 nucleotides matching TRBD1. This CDR3 has 16 amino acids. V shed 4 bases, J shed 15 bases, and the junction held 21 bases outside the gene matches. Germline values: CDR1 MNHEY, CDR2 SMNVEV (reference sequence). CDR3 in DNA: TGTGCCAGCAGTTCCCCTCAGGACAGGACGTTGGGTTTCCGGTTCTTC. Protein product: CASSSPQDRTLGFRFF.

This chain uses TRBV28 with TRBJ1-5; unclear D gene. Germline V gene data show CDR1 as MDHEN and CDR2 as SYDVKM. The CDR3 extends over 16 amino acids. Trimming took off 2 bases at V and 0 bases at J, with 11 bases between the two ends. CDR3 sequence: CASSLSPPHSNQPQHF. The CDR3 DNA sequence: TGTGCCAGCAGTTTAAGTCCGCCACATAGCAATCAGCCCCAGCATTTT.

V usage is TRBV11-2 and J usage is TRBJ2-3; the match to TRBD2 covers 9 bases. Unmatched junction bases numbered 13, after V lost 8 bases and J lost 7 bases. Germline CDR1 and CDR2: SGHAT and FQNNGV. CDR3 length: 15 amino acids. The CDR3 region is CASGASGIKMYTQYF. The CDR3 nucleotides read TGTGCCAGCGGGGCTAGCGGGATCAAAATGTATACGCAGTATTTT.